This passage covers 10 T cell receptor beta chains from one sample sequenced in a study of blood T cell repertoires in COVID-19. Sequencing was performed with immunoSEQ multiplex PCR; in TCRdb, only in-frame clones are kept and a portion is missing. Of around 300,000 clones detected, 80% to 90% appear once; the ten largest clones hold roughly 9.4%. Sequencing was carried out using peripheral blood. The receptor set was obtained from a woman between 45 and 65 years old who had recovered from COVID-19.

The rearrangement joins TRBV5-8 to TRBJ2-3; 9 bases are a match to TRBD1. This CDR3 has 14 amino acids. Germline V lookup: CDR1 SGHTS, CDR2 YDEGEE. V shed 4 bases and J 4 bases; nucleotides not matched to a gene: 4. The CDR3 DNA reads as TGTGCCAGCAGCCCACGGACAGGGGCAGATACGCAGTATTTT. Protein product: CASSPRTGADTQYF. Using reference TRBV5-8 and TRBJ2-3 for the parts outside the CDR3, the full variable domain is EAGVTQSPTHLIKTRGQQATLRCSPISGHTSVYWYQQALGLGLQFLLWYDEGEERNRGNFPPRFSGRQFPNYSSELNVNALELEDSALYLCASSPRTGADTQYFGPGTRLTVL.

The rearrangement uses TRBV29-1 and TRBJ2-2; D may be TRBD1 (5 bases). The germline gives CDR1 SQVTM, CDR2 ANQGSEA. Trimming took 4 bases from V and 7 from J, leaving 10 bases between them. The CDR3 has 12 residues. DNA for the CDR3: TGCAGCGTTGGGGGCGCGGTCGGGGAGCTGTTTTTT. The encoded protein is CSVGGAVGELFF.

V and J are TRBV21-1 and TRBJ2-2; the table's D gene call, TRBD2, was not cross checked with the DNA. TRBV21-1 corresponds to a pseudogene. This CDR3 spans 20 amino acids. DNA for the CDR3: TGTGCCAACTTCGACAGCCGACTAGCGGGAGATTGTTGGGGGACCGGGGAGCTGTTTTTT. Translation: CANFDSRLAGDCWGTGELFF.

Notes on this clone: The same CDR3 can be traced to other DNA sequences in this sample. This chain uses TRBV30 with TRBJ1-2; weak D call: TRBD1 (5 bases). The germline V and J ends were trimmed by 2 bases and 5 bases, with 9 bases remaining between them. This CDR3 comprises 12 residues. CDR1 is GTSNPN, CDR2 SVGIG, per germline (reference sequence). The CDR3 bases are TGTGCCTGGAGTATCGGGGGTTATGGCTACACCTTC. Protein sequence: CAWSIGGYGYTF.

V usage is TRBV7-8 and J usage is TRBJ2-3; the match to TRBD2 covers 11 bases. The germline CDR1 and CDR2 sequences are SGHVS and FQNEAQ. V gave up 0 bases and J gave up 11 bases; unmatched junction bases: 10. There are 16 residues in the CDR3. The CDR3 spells CASSLAGLAVGVRQYF. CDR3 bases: TGTGCCAGCAGCTTAGCGGGACTAGCGGTCGGGGTGAGGCAGTATTTT. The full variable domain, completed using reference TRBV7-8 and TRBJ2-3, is GAGVSQSPRYKVAKRGQDVALRCDPISGHVSLFWYQQALGQGPEFLTYFQNEAQLDKSGLPSDRFFAERPEGSVSTLKIQRTQQEDSAVYLCASSLAGLAVGVRQYFGPGTRLTVL.

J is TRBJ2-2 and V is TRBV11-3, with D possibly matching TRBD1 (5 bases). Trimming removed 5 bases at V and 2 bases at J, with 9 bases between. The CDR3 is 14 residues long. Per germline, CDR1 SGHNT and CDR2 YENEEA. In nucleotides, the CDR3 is TGTGCCAGCAGCCCAGACAGTAACACCGGGGAGCTGTTTTTT. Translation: CASSPDSNTGELFF.

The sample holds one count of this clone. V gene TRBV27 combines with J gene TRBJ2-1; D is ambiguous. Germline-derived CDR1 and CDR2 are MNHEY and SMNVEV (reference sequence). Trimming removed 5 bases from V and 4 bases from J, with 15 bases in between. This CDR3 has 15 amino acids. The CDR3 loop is CASSLGAPSYNEQFF. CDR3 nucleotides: TGTGCCAGCAGTCTGGGCGCCCCCTCATACAATGAGCAGTTCTTC.

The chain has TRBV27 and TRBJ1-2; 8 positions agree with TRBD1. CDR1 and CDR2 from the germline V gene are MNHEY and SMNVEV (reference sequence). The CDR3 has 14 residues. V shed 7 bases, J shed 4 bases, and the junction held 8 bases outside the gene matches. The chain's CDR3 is CASTLNRGGYGYTF. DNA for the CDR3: TGTGCCAGCACACTGAACAGGGGGGGCTATGGCTACACCTTC.

In DNA form, the CDR3 reads TGTGCCAGCAGCCCTCGGACAGGGTTCGGCACTGAAGCTTTCTTT. Protein: CASSPRTGFGTEAFF. The chain uses TRBV14 and TRBJ1-1; 8 bases are shared with TRBD1. From germline, CDR1 is SGHDN and CDR2 FVKESK. Losses at the gene ends were 4 bases for V and 4 bases for J; bases not matched to a gene: 8. CDR3 length equals 15 residues.

The CDR3 region is CALERYSGQEQFF. The CDR3 bases are TGTGCCCTGGAGCGGTATAGCGGTCAGGAGCAGTTCTTC. This chain joins TRBV30 and TRBJ2-1, with a possible D match to TRBD2 (6 bases). V was pared by 8 bases and J by 10 bases, with 21 bases between. From germline, CDR1 is GTSNPN and CDR2 SVGIG (reference sequence). The CDR3 is made up of 13 amino acids. Complete variable domain (other parts from reference TRBV30 and TRBJ2-1): SQTIHQWPATLVQPVGSPLSLECTVEGTSNPNLYWYRQAAGRGLQLLFYSVGIGQISSEVPQNLSASRPQDRQFILSSKKLLLSDSGFYLCALERYSGQEQFFGPGTRLTVL.